This T cell receptor (beta chain) was retrieved from a study of blood T cell repertoires in COVID-19. Sequenced by immunoSEQ multiplex PCR; TCRdb stores in-frame clones only, minus some. The table lists 100,000 to 140,000 clones, over 60% of them singletons, with 4% to 5.5% in the top ten. The CDR3 has 14 residues. The V end lost 4 bases, the J end lost 2 bases, and 10 bases lay between the germline ends. Germline CDR1 is SGHNT and CDR2 is YYREEE (reference sequence). Sample: peripheral blood. V usage is TRBV5-4 and J usage is TRBJ1-3, with D unclear. This sequence originates from a man in his 70s with acute or convalescent COVID-19. CDR3 loop: CASSPTGPGNTIYF. CDR3 DNA sequence: TGTGCCAGCAGCCCAACGGGTCCTGGAAACACCATATATTTT.